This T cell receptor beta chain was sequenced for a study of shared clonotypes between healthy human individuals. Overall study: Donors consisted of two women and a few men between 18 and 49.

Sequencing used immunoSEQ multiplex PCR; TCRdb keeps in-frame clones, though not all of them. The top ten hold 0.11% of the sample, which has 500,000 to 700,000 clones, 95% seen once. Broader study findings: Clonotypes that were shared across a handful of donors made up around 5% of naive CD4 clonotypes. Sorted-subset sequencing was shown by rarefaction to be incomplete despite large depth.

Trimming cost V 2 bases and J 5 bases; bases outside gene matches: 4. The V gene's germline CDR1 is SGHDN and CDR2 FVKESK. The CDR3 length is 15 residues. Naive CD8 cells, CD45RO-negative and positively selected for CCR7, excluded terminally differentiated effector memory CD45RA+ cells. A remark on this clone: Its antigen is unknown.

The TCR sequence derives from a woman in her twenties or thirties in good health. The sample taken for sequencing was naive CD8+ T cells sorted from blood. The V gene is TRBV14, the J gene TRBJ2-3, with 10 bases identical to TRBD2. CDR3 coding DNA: TGTGCCAGCAGCCAACTAGCGGGAGCGGTAGATACGCAGTATTTT. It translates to CASSQLAGAVDTQYF.